The clone carrying this T cell receptor beta chain came up once. Its target is not known. Each donor had 8.5 to 10 milliliters of peripheral blood drawn. The second PCR ran roughly 7 to 11 cycles with a sample-barcoded 5' primer and J-beta primers. A single record per CDR3 protein comes from TCRdb applying MiXCR to the 5' RACE reads. The table includes about 640,000 distinct CDR3 sequences, 58% detected once. The data are from a study of blood T cells in healthy people across ages. General observations from the study: Higher diversity and more naive CD4+ cells were features of long-lived donors, compared to aged donors.

CDR1 is MGHDK and CDR2 is SYGVNS in the germline V gene. Trimming pared 5 bases from V and 5 bases from J, leaving 12 bases between. The CDR3 extends over 13 amino acids. The chain joins TRBV25-1 to TRBJ2-5; D perhaps matches TRBD2 (6 bases). Sequenced: blood. The receptor's source is a man aged 55-75 years in good health. The CDR3 DNA follows: TGTGCCAGCAGTCGCGGGGTTGAGGAGACCCAGTACTTC. This gives the protein CASSRGVEETQYF.